Following are 10 T cell receptor beta chains from one sample sequenced in a study of T cell responses to AZD1222 COVID-19 vaccine (dated by TCRdb to about 2021). The method behind the library was the immunoSEQ multiplex PCR assay. TCRdb re-hosts the immuneACCESS table, in-frame sequences only. Its copies lack some clones; in the studies checked, an unresolved V gene accounts for under half of them, and the cause for the rest is not known. Present in this sample are around 100,000 clones, more than 85% of which were seen just once. The top ten constitute about 5% of the sample. This specimen's time point label, interpreted: baseline before first vaccination. The sample consisted of peripheral blood, taken on day 0 of AZD1222 vaccination. The receptor set was obtained from an adult in good health.

V and J are TRBV6-1 and TRBJ1-3; the D is unclear. Trimming took 1 base from V and 2 from J, leaving 12 bases between them. This CDR3 has 16 residues. Germline V lookup: CDR1 MNHNS, CDR2 SASEGT. CDR3: CASSEGGSLTGNTIYF. The CDR3 DNA sequence: TGTGCCAGCAGTGAAGGGGGAAGCCTAACTGGAAACACCATATATTTT.

This sequence joins TRBV28 and TRBJ2-2; tentative D call: TRBD1 (6 bases). The germline gives CDR1 MDHEN, CDR2 SYDVKM. The CDR3 is 14 residues long. V was clipped by 5 bases and J by 1 base, with 8 bases between them. CDR3 region: CASSPDRNTGELFF. The CDR3 DNA sequence: TGTGCCAGCAGTCCGGACAGGAACACCGGGGAGCTGTTTTTT.

The genes are TRBV7-2 and TRBJ1-6; no clear D gene. Germline V lookup: CDR1 SGHTA, CDR2 FQGNSA. This CDR3 is 14 amino acids long. V lost 5 bases and J lost 6, with 11 bases in between. The CDR3 reads CASSLPERNSPLHF. The CDR3 DNA sequence: TGTGCCAGCAGCCTACCGGAGCGTAATTCACCCCTCCACTTT.

The chain joins TRBV3-1 (or the pseudogene TRBV3-2) to TRBJ1-5; 7 bases agree with TRBD1. This CDR3 comprises 14 residues. J was trimmed by 6 bases and V by 4 bases; bases with no gene match: 6. Per germline, CDR1 LGHDT and CDR2 YNNKEL (reference sequence). CDR3 residues: CASSRQGSSQPQHF. The CDR3 DNA follows: TGTGCCAGCAGCCGACAGGGTTCAAGTCAGCCCCAGCATTTT.

The chain combines TRBV9 with TRBJ2-4, with D hard to call. The V and J ends lost 0 bases and 0 bases respectively, with 10 bases between them. This CDR3 has 16 residues. Germline values: CDR1 SGDLS, CDR2 YYNGEE. The CDR3 protein is CASSVGSVAAKNIQYF. DNA of the CDR3: TGTGCCAGCAGCGTAGGGTCGGTTGCAGCCAAAAACATTCAGTACTTC.

The CDR3 reads CASSLRDSYNSPLHF. CDR3 DNA sequence: TGTGCCAGCAGCCTCAGGGACTCCTATAATTCACCCCTCCACTTT. This chain uses TRBV11-1 with TRBJ1-6; weak D call: TRBD1 (5 bases). This CDR3 contains 15 residues. Germline V lookup: CDR1 SGHAT, CDR2 FQDESV (reference sequence). V was pared by 5 bases and J by 0 bases, with 8 bases between.

This clone has only a few counts. CDR3 sequence (DNA): TGTGCCAGCAGCTTAGCGTCGGGGAACTATGGCTACACCTTC. It codes for CASSLASGNYGYTF. V usage is TRBV7-9 and J usage is TRBJ1-2; no definite D call. This CDR3 region has 14 residues. Germline CDR1 SEHNR, CDR2 FQNEAQ (reference sequence). The ends were cut back, 0 bases at V and 2 bases at J, with 7 bases in the middle.

This sequence joins TRBV10-3 and TRBJ2-2; D is unclear. CDR1 and CDR2 from the germline V gene are ENHRY and SYGVKD. CDR3 length: 13 residues. V was cut by 5 bases and J by 6 bases, with 10 bases left in between. CDR3 amino acids: CAISPPVSGELFF. As DNA, the CDR3 is TGTGCCATCAGTCCACCGGTTTCCGGGGAGCTGTTTTTT.

V and J are TRBV28 and TRBJ2-7; D uncertain. This CDR3 has 12 residues. Germline V lookup: CDR1 MDHEN, CDR2 SYDVKM. V lost 3 bases and J lost 5, with 8 bases in between. CDR3 protein: CASSFRPNEQYF. The DNA for the CDR3 is TGTGCCAGCAGTTTCCGACCCAACGAGCAGTACTTC.

The V gene is TRBV29-1, the J gene TRBJ1-1; D gene ambiguous. Germline loops: CDR1 SQVTM, CDR2 ANQGSEA. The CDR3 covers 15 residues. V was shortened by 1 base and J by 2 bases, with 14 bases between the two germline ends. CDR3 in amino acids: CSVEGLRTSNTEAFF. DNA for the CDR3: TGCAGCGTTGAAGGTTTGCGTACAAGTAACACTGAAGCTTTCTTT.